Below are 28 T cell receptor beta chains sequenced from a single sample in a study of cytomegalovirus exposure and HLA in healthy donors. PCR employed 60 Vbeta and 13 Jbeta primers. Method: immunoSEQ multiplex PCR; TCRdb's copy keeps in-frame clones and lacks some. Here the sample spans about 140,000 clones, more than 75% being singletons. The sequenced sample consisted of PBMCs. These receptors came from a man in his late teens or twenties in good health and CMV-seropositive.

V usage is TRBV7-8 and J usage is TRBJ1-5; D perhaps matches TRBD1 (6 bases). Deletions cut 0 bases from V and 4 bases from J, with 10 bases between. The CDR3 totals 15 residues. CDR1 SGHVS and CDR2 FQNEAQ come from the germline V gene. CDR3 nucleotides: TGTGCCAGCAGCTTAGCGGGGGGGGCGAATCAGCCCCAGCATTTT. Translation gives CASSLAGGANQPQHF.

The chain recombines TRBV28 with TRBJ2-7, with D unclear. This CDR3 spans 11 amino acids. Germline loops: CDR1 MDHEN, CDR2 SYDVKM. Trimming stripped 6 bases from V and 7 bases from J, with 10 bases between. This CDR3 is CASSPLSEQYF. CDR3 in DNA: TGTGCCAGCAGCCCTCTGTCGGAGCAGTACTTC.

The V call is TRBV27, the J call TRBJ1-3; D may be TRBD1 (5 bases). Germline V lookup: CDR1 MNHEY, CDR2 SMNVEV (reference sequence). The V and J ends lost 6 bases and 2 bases respectively, with 8 bases between them. The CDR3 consists of 13 residues. CDR3 sequence reads: CASSDSTGNTIYF. The CDR3 DNA reads as TGTGCCAGCAGCGACAGTACTGGAAACACCATATATTTT.

The rearrangement joins TRBV18 to TRBJ1-3; D possibly corresponds to TRBD1 (6 bases). CDR1 KGHSH and CDR2 LQKENI come from the germline V gene. Trimming shortened V by 3 bases and J by 11 bases, and 20 bases separated the two germline ends. The CDR3 runs 15 residues. In DNA, the CDR3 is TGTGCCAGCTCACCGCTAATCCGGGACACTCCCTCCATATATTTT. It yields the protein CASSPLIRDTPSIYF.

The chain combines TRBV28 with TRBJ1-5, with TRBD1 matching 7 bases. The CDR3 length is 15 residues. From germline, CDR1 is MDHEN and CDR2 SYDVKM. The trim removed 8 bases at V and 0 bases at J, leaving 7 bases unmatched. CDR3 region: CASVLNRGSNQPQHF. CDR3 coding DNA: TGTGCCAGCGTATTAAACAGGGGTAGCAATCAGCCCCAGCATTTT.

This clone was observed a single time. The chain uses TRBV5-6 and TRBJ2-7, with 10 bases lining up with TRBD2. Losses at the gene ends were 3 bases for V and 7 bases for J; bases not matched to a gene: 10. CDR3 length: 15 residues. Germline loops: CDR1 SGHDT, CDR2 YYEEEE. CDR3 bases: TGTGCCAGCAGCTCGGGGGGGCTAGCGGGAGTGGAGCAGTACTTC. This gives the protein CASSSGGLAGVEQYF.

The CDR3 loop reads CASSPSGAGGTDTQYF. The CDR3 DNA reads TGTGCCAGCAGCCCCTCAGGGGCAGGGGGCACAGATACGCAGTATTTT. V gene TRBV14 combines with J gene TRBJ2-3; a weak D match, TRBD1 (6 bases). Trimming removed 4 bases from V and 1 base from J, with 15 bases in between. The CDR3 loop spans 16 amino acids. The V gene's germline CDR1 is SGHDN and CDR2 FVKESK.

This sequence joins TRBV6-1 and TRBJ1-1; 8 bases fit TRBD1. The CDR3 length is 15 residues. Looked up from germline, CDR1 is MNHNS and CDR2 is SASEGT. J gave up 1 base and V 5 bases, and 6 bases lay outside the gene matches. The CDR3 DNA reads TGTGCCAGCAGTATTCGACAGGGGTGGAACACTGAAGCTTTCTTT. It encodes CASSIRQGWNTEAFF.

The V call is TRBV7-9, the J call TRBJ2-3, with D unresolved. CDR3 size: 13 residues. Germline values: CDR1 SEHNR, CDR2 FQNEAQ (reference sequence). V lost 4 bases and J 2 bases, leaving 7 bases between the germline ends. The CDR3 protein is CASSSYYTDTQYF. For the CDR3, the DNA is TGTGCCAGCAGCTCCTACTACACAGATACGCAGTATTTT. Supplemented by reference TRBV7-9 and TRBJ2-3, the full variable domain reads DTGVSQNPRHKITKRGQNVTFRCDPISEHNRLYWYRQTLGQGPEFLTYFQNEAQLEKSRLLSDRFSAERPKGSFSTLEIQRTEQGDSAMYLCASSSYYTDTQYFGPGTRLTVL.

The rearrangement uses TRBV7-9 and TRBJ2-3; TRBD2 aligns across 10 bases. The length of the CDR3 is 15 residues. Germline assignment: CDR1 SEHNR and CDR2 FQNEAQ (reference sequence). J lost 3 bases, V lost 6 bases, and 6 bases had no gene match. The CDR3 DNA reads as TGTGCCAGCAGGGAACCGGGACTAGCGACAGATACGCAGTATTTT. It translates to CASREPGLATDTQYF. The variable domain in full, with the rest retrieved from reference TRBV7-9 and TRBJ2-3, is DTGVSQNPRHKITKRGQNVTFRCDPISEHNRLYWYRQTLGQGPEFLTYFQNEAQLEKSRLLSDRFSAERPKGSFSTLEIQRTEQGDSAMYLCASREPGLATDTQYFGPGTRLTVL.

This chain joins TRBV5-1 and TRBJ1-1; perhaps TRBD1 as D (6 bases). This CDR3 has 14 amino acids. CDR1 is SGHRS and CDR2 is YFSETQ in the germline V gene. V gave up 7 bases and J gave up 1 base, with 14 bases separating them. CDR3 in amino acids: CASERGGANTEAFF. CDR3 nucleotide sequence: TGCGCCAGCGAAAGGGGGGGCGCGAACACTGAAGCTTTCTTT.

The chain joins TRBV4-1 to TRBJ2-1; the match to TRBD1 covers 8 bases. Germline V gene sequence: CDR1 MGHRA, CDR2 YSYEKL. The CDR3 length is 15 residues. V was pared by 4 bases and J by 2 bases, with 4 bases of the junction left unmatched. The CDR3 coding sequence is TGCGCCAGCAGCCTTGGACAGGGCCCCTACAATGAGCAGTTCTTC. This encodes CASSLGQGPYNEQFF.

V usage is TRBV19 and J usage is TRBJ2-1; 13 bases map to TRBD2. The CDR3 is made up of 15 amino acids. After removal of 4 bases from V and 6 bases from J, the junction contained 3 bases not matched to a gene. Germline CDR1 is LNHDA and CDR2 is SQIVND (reference sequence). The CDR3 DNA is TGTGCCAGTAGTACACTAGCGGGAGGGCCCAATGAGCAGTTCTTC. Translation: CASSTLAGGPNEQFF.

V is TRBV27 and J is TRBJ2-7, with TRBD1 as a possible D gene (6 bases). This CDR3 has 15 residues. Trimming took 3 bases from V and 0 from J, leaving 12 bases between them. Germline values: CDR1 MNHEY, CDR2 SMNVEV (reference sequence). CDR3 coding DNA: TGTGCCAGCAGTTTCTCCAGGGGAGCCTCCTACGAGCAGTACTTC. This gives the protein CASSFSRGASYEQYF.

This chain connects TRBV27 to TRBJ1-5; 7 bases align to TRBD1. V was pared by 4 bases and J by 0 bases, with 9 bases of the junction left unmatched. Germline values: CDR1 MNHEY, CDR2 SMNVEV (reference sequence). The CDR3 is made up of 17 amino acids. Here the CDR3 reads CASSSARGAYSNQPQHF. Written as DNA, the CDR3 is TGTGCCAGCAGTTCCGCCAGGGGGGCTTATAGCAATCAGCCCCAGCATTTT.

The table lists this clone with a few counts. The chain recombines TRBV7-9 with TRBJ1-1; 7 bases are a match to TRBD1. Germline trimming cut 4 bases from V and 8 bases from J; bases unmatched to any gene: 4. This CDR3 region has 12 residues. Germline CDR1 reads SEHNR; CDR2 reads FQNEAQ (reference sequence). The CDR3 region is CASSYAGGEAFF. The CDR3, as DNA: TGTGCCAGCAGCTATGCAGGGGGAGAAGCTTTCTTT.

The chain recombines TRBV29-1 with TRBJ1-1; D possibly corresponds to TRBD1 (6 bases). The germline gives CDR1 SQVTM, CDR2 ANQGSEA. V was cut by 3 bases and J by 0 bases, with 8 bases left in between. This CDR3 region has 13 residues. CDR3 DNA sequence: TGCAGCGTTGATCAGGGGCTGAACACTGAAGCTTTCTTT. Translation gives CSVDQGLNTEAFF.

This chain connects TRBV7-9 to TRBJ2-5, with a weak D call TRBD2 (5 bases). V was trimmed by 2 bases and J by 4 bases, leaving 14 bases between them. This CDR3 contains 15 residues. The germline gives CDR1 SEHNR, CDR2 FQNEAQ (reference sequence). The CDR3 region has the DNA TGTGCCAGCAGCTTAACTAGAACTATAACAGAGACCCAGTACTTC. Residues: CASSLTRTITETQYF. Using reference TRBV7-9 and TRBJ2-5 for the parts outside the CDR3, the full variable domain is DTGVSQNPRHKITKRGQNVTFRCDPISEHNRLYWYRQTLGQGPEFLTYFQNEAQLEKSRLLSDRFSAERPKGSFSTLEIQRTEQGDSAMYLCASSLTRTITETQYFGPGTRLLVL.

The chain is built from TRBV7-9 and TRBJ2-5; 7 bases map to TRBD2. The CDR3 extends over 15 amino acids. Germline assignment: CDR1 SEHNR and CDR2 FQNEAQ (reference sequence). The trim removed 4 bases at V and 2 bases at J, leaving 7 bases unmatched. DNA for the CDR3: TGTGCCAGCAGCTCCCTGGGAGGGCAGCAAGAGACCCAGTACTTC. Residues: CASSSLGGQQETQYF.

The CDR3: CASDIGTVGNLDTQYF. In DNA, the CDR3 is TGTGCCAGCGATATCGGGACAGTCGGAAATTTAGATACGCAGTATTTT. The chain carries TRBV28 and TRBJ2-3; 7 nucleotides match TRBD1. The CDR3 has 16 residues. Germline loops: CDR1 MDHEN, CDR2 SYDVKM. V trimming: 8 bases; J trimming: 5 bases; junction bases outside the gene matches: 16. Looking up the rest from reference TRBV28 and TRBJ2-3 gives the full variable domain: DVKVTQSSRYLVKRTGEKVFLECVQDMDHENMFWYRQDPGLGLRLIYFSYDVKMKEKGDIPEGYSVSREKKERFSLILESASTNQTSMYLCASDIGTVGNLDTQYFGPGTRLTVL.

V usage is TRBV7-8 and J usage is TRBJ1-2; 9 bases are shared with TRBD1. V was pared by 4 bases and J by 5 bases, with 8 bases of the junction left unmatched. Germline V CDR1 and CDR2: SGHVS, FQNEAQ. There are 15 residues in the CDR3. The CDR3 spells CASSSYRGPGYGYTF. The DNA of the CDR3 is TGTGCCAGCAGCTCGTACAGGGGGCCGGGGTATGGCTACACCTTC.

The J gene is TRBJ2-7, the V gene TRBV2; possibly TRBD2 for D (6 bases). This CDR3 region has 14 residues. The germline gives CDR1 SNHLY, CDR2 FYNNEI. V lost 1 base, J lost 2 bases, and 9 bases lay in between. CDR3 nucleotide sequence: TGTGCCAGCAGTGAAGGTTGGACTACCTACGAGCAGTACTTC. Encoded protein: CASSEGWTTYEQYF.

The chain couples TRBV10-3 to TRBJ2-3; 11 nucleotides align to TRBD2. This CDR3 spans 15 amino acids. Germline V gene lookup returns CDR1 ENHRY and CDR2 SYGVKD. The junction had 4 bases not matched to a gene; V was cut back by 3 bases and J by 5 bases. CDR3 in DNA: TGTGCCATCAGTGAAACTAGCGGGAGTGGAGATACGCAGTATTTT. Translating gives CAISETSGSGDTQYF.

This sequence joins TRBV29-1 and TRBJ2-7; TRBD1 matches at 8 bases. CDR3 length equals 14 residues. The V segment lost 6 bases and the J segment 2 bases; nucleotides outside the gene matches: 9. Germline values: CDR1 SQVTM, CDR2 ANQGSEA. CDR3 bases: TGCAGCGTCGCCGCCGGGACAGGCCCCTACGAGCAGTACTTC. This translates into CSVAAGTGPYEQYF.

This clone was counted between two and nine times. The chain employs TRBV19 and TRBJ2-7; 10 bases fit TRBD2. The CDR3 has 17 residues. Germline V gene sequence: CDR1 LNHDA, CDR2 SQIVND (reference sequence). Losses at the gene ends were 3 bases for V and 5 bases for J; bases not matched to a gene: 13. The CDR3 loop is CASSIRFSGLAYNEQYF. CDR3 nucleotides: TGTGCCAGTAGTATCCGTTTTTCGGGACTAGCGTACAACGAGCAGTACTTC.

This clone was picked up one time. The chain uses TRBV29-1 and TRBJ1-4, with 7 nucleotides matching TRBD1. This CDR3 is built from 13 residues. Germline V gene sequence: CDR1 SQVTM, CDR2 ANQGSEA. With V trimmed by 7 bases and J by 5 bases, 7 bases remained unmatched. The CDR3 DNA follows: TGCAGCGCCACAGGGGCCTTGAATGAAAAACTGTTTTTT. Translating gives CSATGALNEKLFF.

The chain couples TRBV27 to TRBJ2-3; TRBD2 is a possible D gene (6 bases). The CDR3 covers 15 residues. The V and J ends lost 2 bases and 4 bases respectively, with 13 bases between them. In germline, CDR1 is MNHEY, CDR2 SMNVEV (reference sequence). The CDR3 is CASSLVEGQADTQYF. CDR3 DNA: TGTGCCAGCAGTTTAGTGGAGGGCCAGGCAGATACGCAGTATTTT.

The rearrangement joins TRBV29-1 to TRBJ2-7; 8 bases fit TRBD2. The CDR3 sequence is 11 residues long. V lost 5 bases and J lost 6; bases outside the gene matches: 3. Germline assignment: CDR1 SQVTM and CDR2 ANQGSEA. The CDR3, as DNA: TGCAGCGTTATTCTAGCGGGCGAGCAGTACTTC. Its protein product is CSVILAGEQYF.